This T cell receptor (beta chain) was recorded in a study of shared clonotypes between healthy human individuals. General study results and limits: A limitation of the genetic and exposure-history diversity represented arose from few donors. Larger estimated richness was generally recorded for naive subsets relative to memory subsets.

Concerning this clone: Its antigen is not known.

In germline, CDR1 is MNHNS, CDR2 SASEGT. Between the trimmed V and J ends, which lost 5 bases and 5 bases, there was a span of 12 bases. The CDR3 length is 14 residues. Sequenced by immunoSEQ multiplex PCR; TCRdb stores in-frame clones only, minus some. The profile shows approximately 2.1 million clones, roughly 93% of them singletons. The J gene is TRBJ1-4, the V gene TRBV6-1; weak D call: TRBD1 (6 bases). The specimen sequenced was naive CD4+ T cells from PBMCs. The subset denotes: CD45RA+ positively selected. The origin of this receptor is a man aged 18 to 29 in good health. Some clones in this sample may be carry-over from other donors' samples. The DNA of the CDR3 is TGTGCCAGCAGTAGACAGGCTCCGAATGAAAAACTGTTTTTT. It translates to CASSRQAPNEKLFF.